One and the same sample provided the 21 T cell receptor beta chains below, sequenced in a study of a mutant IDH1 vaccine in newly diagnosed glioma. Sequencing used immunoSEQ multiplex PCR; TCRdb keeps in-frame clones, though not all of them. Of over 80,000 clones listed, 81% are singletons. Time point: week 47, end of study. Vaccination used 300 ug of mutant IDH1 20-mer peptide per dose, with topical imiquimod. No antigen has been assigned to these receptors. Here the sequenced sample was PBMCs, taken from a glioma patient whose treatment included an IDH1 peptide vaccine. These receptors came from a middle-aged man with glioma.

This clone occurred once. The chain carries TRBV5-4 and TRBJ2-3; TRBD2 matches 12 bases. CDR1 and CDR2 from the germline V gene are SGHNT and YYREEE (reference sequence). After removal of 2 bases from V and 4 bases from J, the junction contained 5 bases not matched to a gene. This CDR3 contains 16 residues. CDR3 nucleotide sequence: TGTGCCAGCAGCTTCCGGACTAGCGGGGCGGCAGATACGCAGTATTTT. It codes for CASSFRTSGAADTQYF.

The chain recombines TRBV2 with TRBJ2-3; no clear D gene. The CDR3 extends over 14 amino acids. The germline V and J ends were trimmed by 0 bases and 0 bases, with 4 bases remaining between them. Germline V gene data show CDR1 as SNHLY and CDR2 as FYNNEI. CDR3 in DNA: TGTGCCAGCAGTGAAGCGATTAGCACAGATACGCAGTATTTT. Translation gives CASSEAISTDTQYF.

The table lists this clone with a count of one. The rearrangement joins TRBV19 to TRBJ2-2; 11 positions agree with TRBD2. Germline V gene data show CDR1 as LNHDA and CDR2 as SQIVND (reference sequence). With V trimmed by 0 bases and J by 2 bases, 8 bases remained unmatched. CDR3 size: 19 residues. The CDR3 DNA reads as TGTGCCAGTAGTATAGACGGACTAGCGGGTCCCTCTAACACCGGGGAGCTGTTTTTT. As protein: CASSIDGLAGPSNTGELFF.

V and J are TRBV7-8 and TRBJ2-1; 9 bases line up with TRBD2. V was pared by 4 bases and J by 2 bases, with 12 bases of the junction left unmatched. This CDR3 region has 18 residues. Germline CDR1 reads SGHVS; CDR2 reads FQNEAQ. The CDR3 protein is CASSYLAGVSPTYNEQFF. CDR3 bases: TGTGCCAGCAGCTATTTAGCGGGAGTTTCCCCAACCTACAATGAGCAGTTCTTC.

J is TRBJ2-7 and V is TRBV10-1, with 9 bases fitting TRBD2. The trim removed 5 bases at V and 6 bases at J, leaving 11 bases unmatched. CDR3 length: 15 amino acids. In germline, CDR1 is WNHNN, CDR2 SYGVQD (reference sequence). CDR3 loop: CASSRAGTSRVEQYF. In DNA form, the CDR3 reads TGCGCCAGCAGTCGAGCCGGGACTAGCCGCGTCGAGCAGTACTTC.

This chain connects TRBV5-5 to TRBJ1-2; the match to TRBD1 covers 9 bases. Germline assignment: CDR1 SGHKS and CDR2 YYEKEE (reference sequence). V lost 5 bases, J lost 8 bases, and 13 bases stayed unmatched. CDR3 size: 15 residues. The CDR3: CASSRPGQGPKGYTF. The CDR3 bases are TGTGCCAGCAGTCGTCCGGGACAGGGACCGAAAGGCTACACCTTC.

The CDR3 DNA follows: TGTGCCAGCAGACGAAAAGGGCCCGGGGAGCTGTTTTTT. This codes for CASRRKGPGELFF. The chain uses TRBV6-5 and TRBJ2-2; D gene uncertain. This CDR3 has 13 amino acids. The ends were cut back, 6 bases at V and 6 bases at J, with 11 bases in the middle. In germline, CDR1 is MNHEY, CDR2 SVGAGI.

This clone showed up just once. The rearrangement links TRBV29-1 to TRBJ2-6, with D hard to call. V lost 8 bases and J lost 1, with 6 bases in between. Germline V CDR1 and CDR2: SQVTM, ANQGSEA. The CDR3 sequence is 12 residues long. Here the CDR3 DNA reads TGCAGCTTCATGTCTGGGGCCAACGTCCTGACTTTC. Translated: CSFMSGANVLTF.

CDR3 residues: CASSQGALRTQYF. CDR3 sequence (DNA): TGTGCCAGCAGCCAAGGGGCCCTTCGGACCCAGTACTTC. The chain joins TRBV14 to TRBJ2-5; D gene ambiguous. Trimming pared 1 base from V and 7 bases from J, leaving 10 bases between. Per the germline V gene, CDR1 is SGHDN and CDR2 is FVKESK. This CDR3 region has 13 residues.

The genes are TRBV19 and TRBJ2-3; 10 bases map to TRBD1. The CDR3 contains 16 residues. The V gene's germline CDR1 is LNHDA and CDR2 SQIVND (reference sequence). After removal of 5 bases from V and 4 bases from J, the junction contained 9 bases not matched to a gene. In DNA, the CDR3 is TGTGCCAGTAGTGATCCGGGACAGGGGAAGTCAGATACGCAGTATTTT. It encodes CASSDPGQGKSDTQYF.

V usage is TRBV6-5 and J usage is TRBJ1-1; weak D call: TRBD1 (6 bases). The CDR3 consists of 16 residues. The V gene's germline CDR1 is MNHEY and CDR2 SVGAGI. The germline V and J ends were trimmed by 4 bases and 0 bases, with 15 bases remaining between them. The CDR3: CASSSSRDILNTEAFF. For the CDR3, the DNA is TGTGCCAGCAGTTCGTCCCGGGACATACTGAACACTGAAGCTTTCTTT.

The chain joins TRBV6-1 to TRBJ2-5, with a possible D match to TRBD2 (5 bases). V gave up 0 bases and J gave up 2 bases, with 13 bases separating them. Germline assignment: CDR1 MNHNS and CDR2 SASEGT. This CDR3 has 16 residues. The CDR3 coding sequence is TGTGCCAGCAGTGAAGCATTTGAGAGAGGGCAAGAGACCCAGTACTTC. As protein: CASSEAFERGQETQYF.

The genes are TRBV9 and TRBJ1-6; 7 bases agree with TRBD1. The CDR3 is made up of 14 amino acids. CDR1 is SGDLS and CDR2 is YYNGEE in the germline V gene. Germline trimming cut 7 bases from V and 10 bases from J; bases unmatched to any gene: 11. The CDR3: CASWEGTAGSPLHF. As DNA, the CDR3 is TGTGCCAGCTGGGAAGGGACAGCGGGGTCACCCCTCCACTTT. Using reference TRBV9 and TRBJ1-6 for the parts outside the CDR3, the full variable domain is DSGVTQTPKHLITATGQRVTLRCSPRSGDLSVYWYQQSLDQGLQFLIQYYNGEERAKGNILERFSAQQFPDLHSELNLSSLELGDSALYFCASWEGTAGSPLHFGNGTRLTVT.

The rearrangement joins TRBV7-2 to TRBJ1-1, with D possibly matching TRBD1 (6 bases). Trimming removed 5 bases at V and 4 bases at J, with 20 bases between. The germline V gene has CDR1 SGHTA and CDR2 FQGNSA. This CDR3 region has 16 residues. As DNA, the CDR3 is TGTGCCAGCAGCCGGAGGGGCAGGGGATCCAGCACTGAAGCTTTCTTT. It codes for CASSRRGRGSSTEAFF.

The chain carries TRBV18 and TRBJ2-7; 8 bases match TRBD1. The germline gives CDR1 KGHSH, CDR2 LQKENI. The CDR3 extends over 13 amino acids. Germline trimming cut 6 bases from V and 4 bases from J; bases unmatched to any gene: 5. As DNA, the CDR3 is TGTGCCAGCTCCCATGACAGGGGATACGAGCAGTACTTC. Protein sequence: CASSHDRGYEQYF. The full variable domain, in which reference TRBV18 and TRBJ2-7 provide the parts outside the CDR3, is NAGVMQNPRHLVRRRGQEARLRCSPMKGHSHVYWYRQLPEEGLKFMVYLQKENIIDESGMPKERFSAEFPKEGPSILRIQQVVRGDSAAYFCASSHDRGYEQYFGPGTRLTVT.

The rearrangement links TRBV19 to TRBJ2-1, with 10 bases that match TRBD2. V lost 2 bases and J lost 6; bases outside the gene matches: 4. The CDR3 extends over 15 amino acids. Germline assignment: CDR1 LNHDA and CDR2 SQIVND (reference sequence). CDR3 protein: CASSIRAGGRNEQFF. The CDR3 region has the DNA TGTGCCAGTAGTATAAGAGCGGGGGGGCGCAATGAGCAGTTCTTC. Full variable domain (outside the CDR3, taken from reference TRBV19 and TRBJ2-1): DGGITQSPKYLFRKEGQNVTLSCEQNLNHDAMYWYRQDPGQGLRLIYYSQIVNDFQKGDIAEGYSVSREKKESFPLTVTSAQKNPTAFYLCASSIRAGGRNEQFFGPGTRLTVL.

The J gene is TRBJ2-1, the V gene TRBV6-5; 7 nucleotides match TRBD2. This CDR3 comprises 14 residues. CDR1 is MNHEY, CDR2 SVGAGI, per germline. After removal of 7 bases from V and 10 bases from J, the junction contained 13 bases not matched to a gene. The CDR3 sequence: CASNRRLAGTEQFF. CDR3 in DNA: TGTGCCAGCAACCGAAGACTAGCCGGTACCGAGCAGTTCTTC.

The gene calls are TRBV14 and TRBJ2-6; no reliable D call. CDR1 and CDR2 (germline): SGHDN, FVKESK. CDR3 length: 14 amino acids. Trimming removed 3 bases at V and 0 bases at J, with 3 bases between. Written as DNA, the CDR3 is TGTGCCAGCAGCCACACCTCTGGGGCCAACGTCCTGACTTTC. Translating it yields CASSHTSGANVLTF.

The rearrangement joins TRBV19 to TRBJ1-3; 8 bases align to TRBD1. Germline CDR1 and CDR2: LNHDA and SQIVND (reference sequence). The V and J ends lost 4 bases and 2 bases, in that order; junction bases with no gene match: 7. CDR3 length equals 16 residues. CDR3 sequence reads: CASSTDRVLAGNTIYF. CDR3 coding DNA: TGTGCCAGTAGTACGGACAGGGTACTCGCTGGAAACACCATATATTTT.

The CDR3 loop reads CASSLDRDRDRQFF. DNA for the CDR3: TGTGCCAGCAGCTTAGATCGGGACAGGGACCGGCAATTCTTT. The V call is TRBV7-9, the J call TRBJ1-1, with TRBD1 identical over 9 bases. The CDR3 consists of 14 residues. CDR1 and CDR2 (germline): SEHNR, FQNEAQ (reference sequence). The junction had 11 bases not matched to a gene; V was cut back by 1 base and J by 14 bases.

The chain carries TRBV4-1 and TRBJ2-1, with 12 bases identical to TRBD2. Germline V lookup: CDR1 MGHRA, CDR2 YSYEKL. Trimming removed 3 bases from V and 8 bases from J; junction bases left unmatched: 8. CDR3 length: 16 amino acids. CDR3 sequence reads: CASSHLTSGGGYEQFF. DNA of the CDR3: TGCGCCAGCAGCCACCTGACTAGCGGGGGAGGGTATGAGCAGTTCTTC.